This TCR beta chain originates from a study of T cells in Graves' hyperthyroidism and ophthalmopathy. Study-wide results and caveats: Before onset, ophthalmopathy was predicted by the model a median 6.5 months earlier.

The CDR3 has 15 residues. V lost 3 bases, J lost 5 bases, and 11 bases lay in between. Germline V lookup: CDR1 LNHDA, CDR2 SQIVND (reference sequence). TCR beta CDR3 regions were amplified from RNA. Researchers ran a first-round RT-PCR on the TCR CDR3 using the HTBI primer set. TCRdb called the multiplex PCR reads again in MiXCR, with one record for every CDR3 protein. In the table there are a few hundred thousand distinct CDR3 sequences, 15% to 20% of which are singletons. In the case of this clonotype: As yet, its antigen is unknown.

Clinical symptoms, serum thyroxine and TRAb, thyroid ultrasound and orbital computed tomography were used for the diagnoses. The chain carries TRBV19 and TRBJ1-6; D possibly corresponds to TRBD1 (6 bases). This sequence was found in a woman between 40 and 50 years old with Graves' ophthalmopathy. Sequencing was done on a sample of blood. CDR3 DNA: TGTGCCAGTAGTATGCGGGACATCGATAATTCACCCCTCCACTTT. The encoded protein is CASSMRDIDNSPLHF. Variable domain in full (rest from reference TRBV19 and TRBJ1-6): DGGITQSPKYLFRKEGQNVTLSCEQNLNHDAMYWYRQDPGQGLRLIYYSQIVNDFQKGDIAEGYSVSREKKESFPLTVTSAQKNPTAFYLCASSMRDIDNSPLHFGNGTRLTVT.